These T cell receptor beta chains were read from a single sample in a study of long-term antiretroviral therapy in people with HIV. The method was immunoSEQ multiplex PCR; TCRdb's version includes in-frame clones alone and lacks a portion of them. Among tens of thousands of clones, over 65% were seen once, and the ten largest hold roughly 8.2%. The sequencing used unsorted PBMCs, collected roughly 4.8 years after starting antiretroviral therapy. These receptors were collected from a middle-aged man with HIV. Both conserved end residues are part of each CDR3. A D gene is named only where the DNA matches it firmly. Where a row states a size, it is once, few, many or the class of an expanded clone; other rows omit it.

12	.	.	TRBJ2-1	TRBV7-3	CASKGEANEQFF	TGTGCCAGCAAGGGGGAGGCCAATGAGCAGTTCTTC
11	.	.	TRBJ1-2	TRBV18	CASSPREGYTF	TGTGCCAGCTCACCCCGAGAGGGCTACACCTTC
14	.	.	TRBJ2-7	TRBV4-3	CASSQGSMGIEQYF	TGCGCCAGCAGCCAAGGTTCTATGGGGATCGAGCAGTACTTC
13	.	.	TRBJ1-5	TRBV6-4	CASSHGQNQPQHF	TGTGCCAGCAGCCATGGACAGAATCAGCCCCAGCATTTT
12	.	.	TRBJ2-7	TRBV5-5	CASSWLGYEQYF	TGTGCCAGCAGCTGGTTGGGGTACGAGCAGTACTTC
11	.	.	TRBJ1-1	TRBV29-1	CSVESPGEAFF	TGCAGCGTTGAGTCGCCAGGTGAAGCTTTCTTT
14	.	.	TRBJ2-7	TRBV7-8	CASSPLRGAYEQYF	TGTGCCAGCAGCCCCTTGCGGGGAGCCTACGAGCAGTACTTC
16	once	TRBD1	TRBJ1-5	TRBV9	CASSGPGTASNQPQHF	TGTGCCAGCAGCGGACCCGGGACAGCTAGCAATCAGCCCCAGCATTTT
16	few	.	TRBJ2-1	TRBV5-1	CASSLGGAVSYNEQFF	TGCGCCAGCAGCTTGGGGGGGGCAGTAAGTTACAATGAGCAGTTCTTC
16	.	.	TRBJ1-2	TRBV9	CASSSRGKGSNYGYTF	TGTGCCAGCAGCTCCCGGGGAAAAGGATCAAACTATGGCTACACCTTC
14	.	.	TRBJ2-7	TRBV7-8	CASSHNLASYEQYF	TGTGCCAGCAGTCATAACCTGGCTAGCTACGAGCAGTACTTC
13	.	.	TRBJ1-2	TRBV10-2	CASSGADSHGYTF	TGCGCCAGCAGTGGGGCGGACAGCCATGGCTACACCTTC
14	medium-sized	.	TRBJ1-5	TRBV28	CASSFLVTGQPQHF	TGTGCCAGCAGTTTCTTGGTAACTGGGCAGCCCCAGCATTTT
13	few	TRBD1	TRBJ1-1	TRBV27	CASRGTEVAEAFF	TGTGCCAGCAGAGGGACAGAAGTAGCTGAAGCTTTCTTT
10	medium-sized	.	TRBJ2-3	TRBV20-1	CSASDHTQYF	TGCAGTGCTAGTGATCATACGCAGTATTTT
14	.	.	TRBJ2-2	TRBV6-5	CASSYFVGTGELFF	TGTGCCAGCAGTTATTTCGTCGGAACCGGGGAGCTGTTTTTT
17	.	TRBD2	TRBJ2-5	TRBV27	CASSSRTSGSYEETQYF	TGTGCCAGCAGTTCTAGGACTAGCGGGAGTTATGAAGAGACCCAGTACTTC
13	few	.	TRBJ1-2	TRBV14	CASSQEFNYGYTF	TGTGCCAGCAGCCAAGAGTTTAACTATGGCTACACCTTC
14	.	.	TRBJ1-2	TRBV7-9	CASSLGGADYGYTF	TGTGCCAGCAGCCTGGGGGGCGCAGACTATGGCTACACCTTC
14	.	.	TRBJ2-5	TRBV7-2	CASSLNGMQETQYF	TGTGCCAGCAGCTTGAACGGGATGCAAGAGACCCAGTACTTC
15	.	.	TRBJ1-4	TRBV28	CASSPAGQLNEKLFF	TGTGCCAGCAGCCCTGCCGGACAGCTTAATGAAAAACTGTTTTTT
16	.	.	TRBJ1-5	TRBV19	CASSSAGGQGNQPQHF	TGTGCCAGTAGTTCTGCCGGGGGTCAAGGCAATCAGCCCCAGCATTTT
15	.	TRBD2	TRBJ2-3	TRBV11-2	CASSLDLRAGEAQYF	TGTGCCAGCAGCTTAGATCTAAGAGCGGGAGAGGCGCAGTATTTT